The 4 T cell receptor beta chains reported below all come from one sample, sequenced in a study of blood T cell repertoires in COVID-19. Clones were sequenced by immunoSEQ multiplex PCR, and TCRdb holds only the in-frame ones, with some missing. The table lists tens of thousands of clones, 80% of them singletons. The material sequenced was peripheral blood. The origin of the receptors is a woman aged 80 or older with active or convalescent COVID-19.

The genes are TRBV3-1 (or the pseudogene TRBV3-2) and TRBJ2-1; perhaps TRBD2 as D (6 bases). Germline CDR1 is LGHDT and CDR2 is YNNKEL (reference sequence). V gave up 0 bases and J gave up 5 bases, with 23 bases separating them. The CDR3 runs to 19 residues. This CDR3 reads CASSQDIIGAGLGNNEQFF. The CDR3 DNA reads as TGTGCCAGCAGCCAAGATATAATAGGGGCGGGGTTGGGTAACAATGAGCAGTTCTTC.

The gene calls are TRBV30 and TRBJ1-2; D is undetermined. CDR1 is GTSNPN and CDR2 is SVGIG in the germline V gene (reference sequence). The CDR3 totals 14 residues. V dropped 1 base and J dropped 1 base, with 10 bases sitting between them. CDR3 DNA sequence: TGTGCCTGGAGTGAGTCTACAGTTAACTATGGCTACACCTTC. It specifies CAWSESTVNYGYTF.

The chain employs TRBV25-1 and TRBJ2-3, with 9 bases aligning to TRBD2. There are 16 residues in the CDR3. CDR1 and CDR2 from the germline V gene are MGHDK and SYGVNS. V trimming: 3 bases; J trimming: 3 bases; junction bases outside the gene matches: 7. In DNA, the CDR3 is TGTGCCAGCAGTGATTACAGGACTAGCGTGACAGATACGCAGTATTTT. Residues: CASSDYRTSVTDTQYF.

The genes are TRBV5-1 and TRBJ2-1; a possible D gene is TRBD1 (6 bases). The germline CDR1 and CDR2 sequences are SGHRS and YFSETQ. The CDR3 totals 15 residues. Trimming stripped 4 bases from V and 0 bases from J, with 11 bases between. CDR3 region: CASSGMGASYNEQFF. DNA for the CDR3: TGCGCCAGCAGCGGGATGGGGGCCTCCTACAATGAGCAGTTCTTC. The complete variable domain, with remaining parts taken from reference TRBV5-1 and TRBJ2-1, reads KAGVTQTPRYLIKTRGQQVTLSCSPISGHRSVSWYQQTPGQGLQFLFEYFSETQRNKGNFPGRFSGRQFSNSRSEMNVSTLELGDSALYLCASSGMGASYNEQFFGPGTRLTVL.